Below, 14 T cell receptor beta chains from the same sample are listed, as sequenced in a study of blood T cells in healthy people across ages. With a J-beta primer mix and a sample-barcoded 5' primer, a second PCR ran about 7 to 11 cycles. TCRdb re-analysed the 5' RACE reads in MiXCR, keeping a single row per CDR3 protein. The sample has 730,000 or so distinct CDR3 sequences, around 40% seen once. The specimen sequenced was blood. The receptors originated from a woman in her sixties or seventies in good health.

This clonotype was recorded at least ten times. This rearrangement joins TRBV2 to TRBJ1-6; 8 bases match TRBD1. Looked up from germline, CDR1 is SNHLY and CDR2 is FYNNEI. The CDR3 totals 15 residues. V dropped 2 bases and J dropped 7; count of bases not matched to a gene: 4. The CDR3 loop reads CASSEQGASNSPLHF. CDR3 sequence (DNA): TGTGCCAGCAGTGAACAGGGGGCAAGCAATTCACCCCTCCACTTT.

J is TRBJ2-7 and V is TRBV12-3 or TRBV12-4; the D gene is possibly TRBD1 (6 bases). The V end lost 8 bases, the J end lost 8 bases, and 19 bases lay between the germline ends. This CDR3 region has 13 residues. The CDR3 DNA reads TGTGCCAGCGCAGAAAGGACAGCCTTCAAGCAGTACTTC. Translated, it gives CASAERTAFKQYF.

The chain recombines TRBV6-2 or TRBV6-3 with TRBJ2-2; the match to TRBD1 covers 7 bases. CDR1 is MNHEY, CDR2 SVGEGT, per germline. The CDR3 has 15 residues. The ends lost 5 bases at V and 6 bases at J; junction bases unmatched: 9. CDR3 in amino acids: CASSLRQGMPGELFF. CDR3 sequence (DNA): TGTGCCAGCAGTCTACGACAGGGAATGCCCGGGGAGCTGTTTTTT.

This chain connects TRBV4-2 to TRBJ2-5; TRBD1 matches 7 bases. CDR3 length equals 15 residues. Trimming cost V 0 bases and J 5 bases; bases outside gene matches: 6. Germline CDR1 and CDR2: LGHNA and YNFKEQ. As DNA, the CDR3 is TGTGCCAGCAGCCAAGATAGAGGGGGCCGGGAGACCCAGTACTTC. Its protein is CASSQDRGGRETQYF.

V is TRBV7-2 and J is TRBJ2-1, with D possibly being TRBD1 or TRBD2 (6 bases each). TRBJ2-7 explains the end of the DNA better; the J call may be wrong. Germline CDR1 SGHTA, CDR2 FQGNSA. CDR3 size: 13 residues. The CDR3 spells CASSLTRDNEQYF. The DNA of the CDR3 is TGTGCCAGCAGCTTGACTAGGGACAATGAGCAGTACTTC.

The CDR3 sequence is CAWSVQGDNEQFF. The CDR3 DNA is TGTGCCTGGAGTGTCCAGGGTGACAATGAGCAGTTCTTC. The chain combines TRBV30 with TRBJ2-1, with a possible D match to TRBD1 (5 bases). The CDR3 consists of 13 residues. CDR1 and CDR2 (germline): GTSNPN, SVGIG (reference sequence). V gave up 0 bases and J gave up 5 bases, with 8 bases separating them.

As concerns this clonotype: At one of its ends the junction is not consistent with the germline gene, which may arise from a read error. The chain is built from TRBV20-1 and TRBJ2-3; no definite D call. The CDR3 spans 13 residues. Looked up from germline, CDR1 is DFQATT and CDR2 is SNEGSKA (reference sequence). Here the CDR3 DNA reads TGCAGGGCTAGAGTCCCCCCTCAAGATACGCAGTATTTT. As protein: CRARVPPQDTQYF.

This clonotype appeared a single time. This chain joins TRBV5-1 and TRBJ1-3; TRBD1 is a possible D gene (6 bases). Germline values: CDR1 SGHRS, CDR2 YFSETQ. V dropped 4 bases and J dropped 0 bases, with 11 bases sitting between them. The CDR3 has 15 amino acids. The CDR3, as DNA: TGCGCCAGCAGCGCCTGGACAGCCTCTGGAAACACCATATATTTT. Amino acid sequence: CASSAWTASGNTIYF. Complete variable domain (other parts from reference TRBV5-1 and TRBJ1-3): KAGVTQTPRYLIKTRGQQVTLSCSPISGHRSVSWYQQTPGQGLQFLFEYFSETQRNKGNFPGRFSGRQFSNSRSEMNVSTLELGDSALYLCASSAWTASGNTIYFGEGSWLTVV.

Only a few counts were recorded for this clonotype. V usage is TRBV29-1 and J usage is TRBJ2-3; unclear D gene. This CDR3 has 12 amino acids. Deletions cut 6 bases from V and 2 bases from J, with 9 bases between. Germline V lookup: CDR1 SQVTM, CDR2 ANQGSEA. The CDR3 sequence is CSVTPFTDTQYF. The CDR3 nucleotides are TGCAGCGTGACTCCGTTCACAGATACGCAGTATTTT.

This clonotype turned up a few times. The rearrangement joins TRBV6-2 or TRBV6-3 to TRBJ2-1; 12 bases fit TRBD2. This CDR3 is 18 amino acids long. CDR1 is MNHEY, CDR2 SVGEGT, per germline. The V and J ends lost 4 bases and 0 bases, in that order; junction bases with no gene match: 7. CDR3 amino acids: CASSFSSGRDISYNEQFF. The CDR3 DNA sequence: TGTGCCAGCAGTTTTTCTAGCGGGAGGGACATCTCCTACAATGAGCAGTTCTTC.

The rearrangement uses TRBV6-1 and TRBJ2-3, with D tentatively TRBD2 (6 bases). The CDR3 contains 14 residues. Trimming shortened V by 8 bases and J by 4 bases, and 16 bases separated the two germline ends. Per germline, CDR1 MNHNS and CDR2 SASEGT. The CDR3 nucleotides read TGTGCCAGCGGGACTTTAAACCGGGCAGATACGCAGTATTTT. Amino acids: CASGTLNRADTQYF.

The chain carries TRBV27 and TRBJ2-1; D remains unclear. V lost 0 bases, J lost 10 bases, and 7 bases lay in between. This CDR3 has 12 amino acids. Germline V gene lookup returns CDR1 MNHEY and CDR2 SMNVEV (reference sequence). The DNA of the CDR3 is TGTGCCAGCAGTTTATCTAGCCGCGAGCAGTTCTTC. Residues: CASSLSSREQFF.

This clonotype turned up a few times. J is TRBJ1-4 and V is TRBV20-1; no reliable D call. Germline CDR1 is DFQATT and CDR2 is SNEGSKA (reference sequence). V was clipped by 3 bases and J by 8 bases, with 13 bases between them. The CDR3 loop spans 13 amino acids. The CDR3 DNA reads TGCAGTGCTAGCGGCTGGTCGAGGGAAAAACTGTTTTTT. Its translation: CSASGWSREKLFF.

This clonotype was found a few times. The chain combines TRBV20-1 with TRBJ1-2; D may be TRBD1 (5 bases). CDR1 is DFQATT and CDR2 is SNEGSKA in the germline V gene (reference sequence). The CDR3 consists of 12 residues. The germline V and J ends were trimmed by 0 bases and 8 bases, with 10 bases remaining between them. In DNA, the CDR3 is TGCAGTGCTAGAGATGGGGGGATCGGCTACACCTTC. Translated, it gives CSARDGGIGYTF.